This record concerns one T cell receptor (beta chain) sequence. Germline values: CDR1 SGHDT, CDR2 YYEEEE. V lost 1 base and J 6 bases, leaving 7 bases between the germline ends. The CDR3 runs to 12 residues. Following extraction, RNA underwent reverse transcription to cDNA, which served as the sequencing template. Here immunoSEQ multiplex PCR was the method, and the copy in TCRdb shows in-frame clones only, minus some. The sample has about 120,000 clones; under 65% are singletons. This specimen belongs to a study of CD8+ T cells in alopecia areata. The treatment here: oral pan-JAK inhibitor, 5-10 mg twice daily.

This sequence originates from a human donor with alopecia areata. The chain combines TRBV5-6 with TRBJ1-2; D uncertain. The specimen comprised CD4+ T cells sorted from blood, sampled at week 4, from a patient treated with tofacitinib. CDR3 sequence: CASSLNGNGYTF. In DNA form, the CDR3 reads TGTGCCAGCAGCTTGAACGGAAATGGCTACACCTTC.